Following are 29 T cell receptor beta chains from one sample sequenced in a study of memory CD8 T cells in hepatitis C reinfection. Method: immunoSEQ multiplex PCR; TCRdb's copy keeps in-frame clones and lacks some. The sample includes just over 45,000 clones, nearly 90% seen only once; the top ten take under 0.9%. As for time point: late/post reinfection, 12 to 24 weeks after detection. The sorted cells went straight to TCR sequencing with no prior in vitro expansion. Material: naive CD8+ T cells sorted from blood. Receptors originate from a man aged 18-30 years with hepatitis C virus infection.

A note on this clone: A read error may produce the germline difference seen at one junction end. This chain joins TRBV7-9 and TRBJ1-6, with 8 bases lining up with TRBD1. Per germline, CDR1 SEHNR and CDR2 FQNEAQ (reference sequence). This CDR3 spans 13 amino acids. The CDR3 spells CAGSSPQGAPLHF. In nucleotides, the CDR3 is TGTGCCGGCAGCTCACCACAGGGGGCACCCCTCCACTTT.

This chain uses TRBV5-6 with TRBJ1-1, with a weak D call TRBD1 (6 bases). This CDR3 contains 15 residues. The germline V gene encodes CDR1 SGHDT and CDR2 YYEEEE. V was shortened by 0 bases and J by 4 bases, with 13 bases between the two germline ends. As DNA, the CDR3 is TGTGCCAGCAGCTTGGTCGGGGGGCTGGGCACTGAAGCTTTCTTT. Its protein product is CASSLVGGLGTEAFF.

The rearrangement joins TRBV5-1 to TRBJ2-3; 11 nucleotides line up with TRBD2. The CDR3 extends over 17 amino acids. J gave up 4 bases and V 0 bases, and 7 bases lay outside the gene matches. Germline CDR1 SGHRS, CDR2 YFSETQ. The CDR3 nucleotides are TGCGCCAGCAGCTTGGCCGAACTAGCGGGGGCCGCAGATACGCAGTATTTT. It yields the protein CASSLAELAGAADTQYF.

The count of this clone is one. The chain joins TRBV19 to TRBJ2-1, with D possibly being TRBD2 (6 bases). CDR1 is LNHDA and CDR2 is SQIVND in the germline V gene (reference sequence). The CDR3 is 15 amino acids. V shed 5 bases and J shed 2 bases, with 13 bases lying between them. In DNA, the CDR3 is TGTGCCAGTAGTCTCGCTAGCGCGCCCTACAATGAGCAGTTCTTC. This sequence encodes CASSLASAPYNEQFF.

This clone has only one observation. The V gene is TRBV19, the J gene TRBJ2-3; TRBD2 aligns across 7 bases. CDR1 and CDR2 from the germline V gene are LNHDA and SQIVND (reference sequence). The CDR3 has 20 amino acids. Trimming cost V 3 bases and J 2 bases; bases outside gene matches: 20. The CDR3 loop is CASSIPPGEGQVSHTDTQYF. The CDR3 nucleotides read TGTGCCAGTAGTATCCCACCGGGGGAGGGCCAAGTCTCACACACAGATACGCAGTATTTT.

The rearrangement uses TRBV28 and TRBJ2-5; tentative D call: TRBD1 (6 bases). Germline CDR1 is MDHEN and CDR2 is SYDVKM. The CDR3 sequence is 15 residues long. V was trimmed by 5 bases and J by 3 bases, leaving 16 bases between them. This CDR3 is CASSPGQSLKETQYF. CDR3 DNA sequence: TGTGCCAGCAGTCCCGGACAGTCCCTCAAAGAGACCCAGTACTTC.

This chain links TRBV6-5 with TRBJ1-1, with TRBD1 matching over 7 bases. V dropped 7 bases and J dropped 0; count of bases not matched to a gene: 8. This CDR3 contains 15 residues. Germline V lookup: CDR1 MNHEY, CDR2 SVGAGI. In DNA, the CDR3 is TGTGCCAGCACCCTTCGGACAGGCGTGAACACTGAAGCTTTCTTT. Translated, it gives CASTLRTGVNTEAFF.

The chain couples TRBV7-9 to TRBJ2-3; D is perhaps TRBD2 (5 bases). V was shortened by 4 bases and J by 2 bases, with 19 bases between the two germline ends. This CDR3 has 17 amino acids. CDR1 is SEHNR and CDR2 is FQNEAQ in the germline V gene (reference sequence). The CDR3 region has the DNA TGTGCCAGCAGCTCATCCAGGCTAGCCCCTAACACAGATACGCAGTATTTT. This sequence encodes CASSSSRLAPNTDTQYF.

This chain joins TRBV19 and TRBJ2-7; 12 positions match TRBD2. V gave up 10 bases and J gave up 1 base; unmatched junction bases: 14. The CDR3 totals 17 residues. Germline CDR1 LNHDA, CDR2 SQIVND (reference sequence). This chain's CDR3 is CATSYGTSGSFSYEQYF. CDR3 nucleotides: TGTGCCACATCCTATGGGACTAGCGGGTCCTTTTCCTACGAGCAGTACTTC.

The chain joins TRBV19 to TRBJ2-1; 7 nucleotides agree with TRBD2. Trimming at V came to 6 bases and at J to 2 bases, leaving 7 bases not matched to a gene. Germline-derived CDR1 and CDR2 are LNHDA and SQIVND (reference sequence). CDR3 size: 15 residues. The CDR3 is CASSPSGDAYNEQFF. The CDR3, as DNA: TGTGCCAGTAGCCCTAGCGGCGATGCCTACAATGAGCAGTTCTTC.

This clone has only one observation. V is TRBV6-6 and J is TRBJ2-1; no firm D call. Germline values: CDR1 MNHNY, CDR2 SVGAGI (reference sequence). With 4 bases removed from V and 7 bases from J, the gap between germline ends came to 11 bases. This CDR3 spans 13 amino acids. This CDR3 reads CASSSNSENEQFF. The CDR3 bases are TGTGCCAGCAGTTCAAACAGTGAGAATGAGCAGTTCTTC.

The chain joins TRBV6-5 to TRBJ2-7, with D uncertain. The V and J ends lost 5 bases and 5 bases respectively, with 10 bases between them. This CDR3 is 12 amino acids long. The V gene's germline CDR1 is MNHEY and CDR2 SVGAGI. CDR3 nucleotide sequence: TGTGCCAGCAGTGAAAACAGCCACGAGCAGTACGTC. Translating gives CASSENSHEQYV.

For the CDR3, the DNA is TGTGCTAGGCTCAAACCGGGACAGGGGGAAGACTCTGGAAACACCATATATTTT. Protein product: CARLKPGQGEDSGNTIYF. This chain links TRBV12-5 with TRBJ1-3; 11 positions match TRBD1. V gave up 9 bases and J gave up 0 bases; unmatched junction bases: 13. The CDR3 contains 18 residues. Germline V lookup: CDR1 LGHNT, CDR2 FRNRAP.

The chain joins TRBV19 to TRBJ2-1; D call uncertain. V was trimmed by 1 base and J by 0 bases, leaving 13 bases between them. The germline gives CDR1 LNHDA, CDR2 SQIVND (reference sequence). The CDR3 is 17 amino acids. The CDR3 sequence: CASSIGLGLSSYNEQFF. The CDR3 bases are TGTGCCAGTAGTATAGGGCTAGGCCTAAGCTCCTACAATGAGCAGTTCTTC.

This sequence joins TRBV12-1 and TRBJ2-7; the table assigns TRBD1, which was not confirmed against the DNA. TRBV12-1 is a documented pseudogene. This CDR3 contains 19 residues. Written as DNA, the CDR3 is TGTGCCAGCAGCTTTGCGGGACAGGGTACAATTTTTAGATCATACGAGCAGTACGTC. Its protein is CASSFAGQGTIFRSYEQYV.

The chain employs TRBV5-6 and TRBJ1-5; tentatively, D is TRBD1 (5 bases). This CDR3 has 15 residues. Germline V gene lookup returns CDR1 SGHDT and CDR2 YYEEEE. The V and J ends lost 0 bases and 3 bases respectively, with 10 bases between them. CDR3 DNA sequence: TGTGCCAGCAGCTTGGGGGGGGGAGACAATCAGCCCCAGCATTTT. The encoded protein is CASSLGGGDNQPQHF.

V usage is TRBV9 and J usage is TRBJ1-2, with D tentatively TRBD1 (6 bases). Trimming pared 5 bases from V and 8 bases from J, leaving 22 bases between. The CDR3 runs 15 residues. Germline lookup yields CDR1 SGDLS and CDR2 YYNGEE. The CDR3 nucleotides are TGTGCCAGCAGGTCGGGGGGGGCGCGTATCGACGGCTACACCTTC. Encoded protein: CASRSGGARIDGYTF.

The table lists this clone with a count of one. The chain is built from TRBV29-1 and TRBJ1-4, with TRBD1 matching over 8 bases. The CDR3 has 11 residues. Germline V gives CDR1 SQVTM, CDR2 ANQGSEA. The ends lost 6 bases at V and 13 bases at J; junction bases unmatched: 7. CDR3 region: CSVTGQGGLFF. CDR3 nucleotides: TGCAGCGTCACCGGACAGGGAGGACTGTTTTTT. The full variable domain, in which reference TRBV29-1 and TRBJ1-4 provide the parts outside the CDR3, is SAVISQKPSRDICQRGTSLTIQCQVDSQVTMMFWYRQQPGQSLTLIATANQGSEATYESGFVIDKFPISRPNLTFSTLTVSNMSPEDSSIYLCSVTGQGGLFFGSGTQLSVL.

This chain joins TRBV28 and TRBJ2-7, with TRBD2 matching over 7 bases. With V trimmed by 7 bases and J by 6 bases, 6 bases remained unmatched. Looked up from germline, CDR1 is MDHEN and CDR2 is SYDVKM. This CDR3 has 12 residues. This chain's CDR3 is CASTEGGSEQYF. CDR3 in DNA: TGTGCCAGCACAGAGGGCGGGAGCGAGCAGTACTTC.

The V and J genes are TRBV27 and TRBJ2-1; 7 bases fit TRBD1. Germline V gene sequence: CDR1 MNHEY, CDR2 SMNVEV (reference sequence). V lost 6 bases to trimming and J lost 4 bases; unmatched junction nucleotides: 6. There are 14 residues in the CDR3. DNA for the CDR3: TGTGCCAGCAGCCGACAGGGAGCTTACAATGAGCAGTTCTTC. It codes for CASSRQGAYNEQFF.

The rearrangement uses TRBV5-4 and TRBJ1-3; the D is unclear. V was shortened by 0 bases and J by 2 bases, with 12 bases between the two germline ends. Germline V gene sequence: CDR1 SGHNT, CDR2 YYREEE (reference sequence). The CDR3 has 16 residues. CDR3 bases: TGTGCCAGCAGCTTGGGCTCCGGGATCGCTGGAAACACCATATATTTT. Encoded protein: CASSLGSGIAGNTIYF.

This chain uses TRBV5-6 with TRBJ2-7; 11 positions agree with TRBD2. After removal of 4 bases from V and 0 bases from J, the junction contained 6 bases not matched to a gene. From germline, CDR1 is SGHDT and CDR2 YYEEEE. The CDR3 runs to 16 residues. The CDR3 DNA reads TGTGCCAGCAGCGTAACGACTAGCGGGATCTCCTACGAGCAGTACTTC. Translated: CASSVTTSGISYEQYF.

The rearrangement links TRBV11-2 to TRBJ2-1, with 7 positions matching TRBD1. V lost 5 bases and J lost 2; bases outside the gene matches: 3. In germline, CDR1 is SGHAT, CDR2 FQNNGV. The CDR3 is 14 amino acids. The CDR3 bases are TGTGCCAGCAGCCCACAGGGGACCTACAATGAGCAGTTCTTC. Translating gives CASSPQGTYNEQFF.

The V gene is TRBV9, the J gene TRBJ2-2, with a tentative D call TRBD1 (5 bases). In germline, CDR1 is SGDLS, CDR2 YYNGEE. There are 13 residues in the CDR3. V lost 3 bases and J lost 6, with 9 bases in between. CDR3 amino acids: CASSATTAGELFF. The CDR3 coding sequence is TGTGCCAGCAGCGCTACGACAGCCGGGGAGCTGTTTTTT.

The sample holds a few counts of this clone. The chain has TRBV6-6 and TRBJ1-1; TRBD1 matches 7 bases. The CDR3 runs to 14 residues. V was pared by 5 bases and J by 4 bases, with 7 bases of the junction left unmatched. Per germline, CDR1 MNHNY and CDR2 SVGAGI (reference sequence). CDR3 protein: CASSQGVRITEAFF. The CDR3 DNA reads TGTGCCAGCAGTCAGGGGGTTAGGATCACTGAAGCTTTCTTT.

The V and J genes are TRBV2 and TRBJ2-5; 7 bases line up with TRBD1. Looked up from germline, CDR1 is SNHLY and CDR2 is FYNNEI. With 2 bases clipped from V and 4 bases from J, the junction kept 7 bases outside the gene matches. CDR3 length: 15 amino acids. For the CDR3, the DNA is TGTGCCAGCAGTGAAATAGACAGGGCCTTAGAGACCCAGTACTTC. Amino acid sequence: CASSEIDRALETQYF.

The table lists this clone with a count of one. This chain links TRBV5-1 with TRBJ2-3; 8 positions match TRBD2. After removal of 6 bases from V and 4 bases from J, the junction contained 10 bases not matched to a gene. The CDR3 is 15 residues long. Germline lookup yields CDR1 SGHRS and CDR2 YFSETQ. CDR3 sequence: CASTRGGGPPDTQYF. The DNA of the CDR3 is TGCGCCAGCACCCGAGGCGGGGGGCCCCCAGATACGCAGTATTTT.

J is TRBJ2-2 and V is TRBV27; 11 bases align to TRBD1. Germline CDR1 reads MNHEY; CDR2 reads SMNVEV (reference sequence). This CDR3 is built from 15 residues. With 5 bases clipped from V and 7 bases from J, the junction kept 6 bases outside the gene matches. The CDR3 sequence: CASSPWDRGDGELFF. As DNA, the CDR3 is TGTGCCAGCAGTCCCTGGGACAGGGGGGACGGGGAGCTGTTTTTT.

J is TRBJ2-6 and V is TRBV5-1; D not certain. Germline V gene data show CDR1 as SGHRS and CDR2 as YFSETQ. The V end was cut by 0 bases, the J end by 0 bases, with 10 bases between. The CDR3 is 17 amino acids. CDR3 amino acids: CASSLGVPGSGANVLTF. For the CDR3, the DNA is TGCGCCAGCAGCTTGGGGGTCCCAGGCTCTGGGGCCAACGTCCTGACTTTC. The whole variable domain, filled in from reference TRBV5-1 and TRBJ2-6, reads KAGVTQTPRYLIKTRGQQVTLSCSPISGHRSVSWYQQTPGQGLQFLFEYFSETQRNKGNFPGRFSGRQFSNSRSEMNVSTLELGDSALYLCASSLGVPGSGANVLTFGAGSRLTVL.